The source of this T cell receptor beta chain is a study of human T cells and chemical hapten exposure. Study overall: Across samples, TCR yields varied, mostly owing to small differences in pooled library volumes.

Findings and caveats of the study: No shift was seen in TCRs above 1 in 1000 frequency with DPC sensitization.

Individual cDNA molecules had unique molecular identifiers attached to them by the library. In the study's own analysis: Sequenced samples showed a median of approximately 100,000 TCRs each, with counts running from about 20,000 to 690,000. TCRdb analysed the reads with MiXCR anew, one entry per CDR3 protein. These V and J calls derive from TCRdb rather than the authors' analysis. The sample lists more than 100,000 distinct CDR3 sequences; over 6.5% were seen once. This clonotype was counted between two and nine times. Its antigen is currently unknown. Trimming removed 1 base from V and 6 bases from J; junction bases left unmatched: 8. From germline, CDR1 is SEHNR and CDR2 FQNEAQ (reference sequence). This CDR3 spans 16 amino acids. Whole blood, unfractionated, served as the material for total RNA extraction.

The chain is built from TRBV7-9 and TRBJ2-3, with TRBD1 matching 9 bases. The sequence derives from a human donor in good health. Some clones in this sample may be carry-over from other donors' samples. Sequences were obtained from whole blood. The CDR3 loop reads CASSLGGQGPPDTQYF. The CDR3 DNA sequence: TGTGCCAGCAGCTTAGGGGGACAGGGCCCCCCCGATACGCAGTATTTT.